The 24 T cell receptor beta chains presented below share a single source sample, sequenced in a study of beta chain features in type 1 diabetes. Of the isolated RNA, all was reverse transcribed, and so the sequenced material was expressed TCRB transcripts. Assay: immunoSEQ multiplex PCR; the TCRdb copy retains only in-frame clones and omits some. The table shows around 340,000 clones, with roughly 8% occurring only once. The specimen sequenced was central memory CD4+ T cells from blood. These TCRs come from a woman aged 18-29 years in good health.

This clone was found many times. This chain uses TRBV7-8 with TRBJ1-4; unclear D gene. Per germline, CDR1 SGHVS and CDR2 FQNEAQ. The V gene lost 3 bases and the J gene lost 3 bases, with 11 bases spanning the gap. This CDR3 region has 15 residues. CDR3 amino acids: CASSLLGLANEKLFF. The CDR3 nucleotides read TGTGCCAGCAGCTTGTTAGGGTTGGCTAATGAAAAACTGTTTTTT.

This clone was seen a handful of times. This rearrangement joins TRBV7-2 to TRBJ2-5, with unresolved D. Germline CDR1 is SGHTA and CDR2 is FQGNSA. The CDR3 is 14 amino acids. The germline V and J ends were trimmed by 1 base and 2 bases, with 8 bases remaining between them. The CDR3: CASSLVASQETQYF. The CDR3 coding sequence is TGTGCCAGCAGCTTAGTAGCCTCACAAGAGACCCAGTACTTC.

This sequence joins TRBV5-1 and TRBJ2-7; 7 positions agree with TRBD2. The germline CDR1 and CDR2 sequences are SGHRS and YFSETQ. The CDR3 totals 14 residues. V dropped 3 bases and J dropped 2; count of bases not matched to a gene: 5. In nucleotides, the CDR3 is TGCGCCAGCAGCTCGGGAGGTGGGACCTACGAGCAGTACTTC. It specifies CASSSGGGTYEQYF. The complete variable domain, with remaining parts taken from reference TRBV5-1 and TRBJ2-7, reads KAGVTQTPRYLIKTRGQQVTLSCSPISGHRSVSWYQQTPGQGLQFLFEYFSETQRNKGNFPGRFSGRQFSNSRSEMNVSTLELGDSALYLCASSSGGGTYEQYFGPGTRLTVT.

This clone appeared a few times. V is TRBV4-2 and J is TRBJ2-1, with a weak D call TRBD2 (5 bases). V lost 2 bases to trimming and J lost 4 bases, with 12 bases between them. The CDR3 sequence is 15 residues long. Germline loops: CDR1 LGHNA, CDR2 YNFKEQ. The CDR3 DNA reads TGTGCCAGCAGCCAAAGCGCCGGGATTTACAATGAGCAGTTCTTC. Its translation is CASSQSAGIYNEQFF.

This chain links TRBV9 with TRBJ2-7; a possible D gene is TRBD2 (5 bases). Trimming took 0 bases from V and 5 from J, leaving 15 bases between them. The germline V gene encodes CDR1 SGDLS and CDR2 YYNGEE. CDR3 length equals 15 residues. The CDR3 here is CASSVESRGWHEQYF. As DNA, the CDR3 is TGTGCCAGCAGCGTAGAGTCACGAGGGTGGCACGAGCAGTACTTC.

This clone was counted between two and nine times. The rearrangement joins TRBV4-1 to TRBJ2-1; the match to TRBD2 covers 13 bases. The V gene end was trimmed by 1 base and the J gene end by 4 bases; junction bases not matched to a gene: 4. The CDR3 totals 17 residues. CDR1 is MGHRA, CDR2 YSYEKL, per germline. The CDR3 nucleotides read TGCGCCAGCAGCCAAGGGGGACTAGCGGGATATTACAATGAGCAGTTCTTC. It is translated as CASSQGGLAGYYNEQFF.

This clone was counted only a few times. V and J are TRBV4-1 and TRBJ2-3; TRBD1 might be the D (5 bases). V lost 2 bases to trimming and J lost 8 bases, with 14 bases between them. CDR3 length: 14 residues. Germline-derived CDR1 and CDR2 are MGHRA and YSYEKL. Written as DNA, the CDR3 is TGCGCCAGCAGCCAACAGCCTACTGGGGCTACGCAGTATTTT. It encodes CASSQQPTGATQYF.

The genes are TRBV23-1 and TRBJ2-7; possible D gene TRBD1, 5 bases. TRBV23-1 is labeled an ORF, and its function is uncertain. Trimming removed 6 bases from V and 5 bases from J, with 11 bases in between. CDR3 length: 12 residues. This CDR3 reads CASRSQGHEQYF. The CDR3, as DNA: TGCGCCAGCAGAAGTCAGGGTCACGAGCAGTACTTC.

There are many counts of this clone. The gene calls are TRBV4-3 and TRBJ2-1, with 11 bases that match TRBD2. From germline, CDR1 is LGHNA and CDR2 YSLEER. The CDR3 is 16 residues long. V was pared by 1 base and J by 6 bases, with 5 bases of the junction left unmatched. CDR3 loop: CASSQVLAGGSNEQFF. CDR3 DNA: TGCGCCAGCAGCCAAGTGCTAGCGGGAGGATCCAATGAGCAGTTCTTC.

The V gene is TRBV7-2, the J gene TRBJ1-2, with D unresolved. There are 14 residues in the CDR3. Per the germline V gene, CDR1 is SGHTA and CDR2 is FQGNSA. V was shortened by 1 base and J by 5 bases, with 11 bases between the two germline ends. CDR3 amino acids: CASSLVSMAYGYTF. The CDR3 DNA follows: TGTGCCAGCAGCTTAGTTTCCATGGCTTATGGCTACACCTTC.

The chain is built from TRBV5-4 and TRBJ2-4; perhaps TRBD1 as D (5 bases). Trimming left V 4 bases short and J 3 bases short, with 14 bases between. The CDR3 runs to 15 residues. Germline V gives CDR1 SGHNT, CDR2 YYREEE (reference sequence). The CDR3 here is CASSPGQTFKNIQYF. CDR3 in DNA: TGTGCCAGCAGCCCTGGACAAACGTTCAAAAACATTCAGTACTTC.

This clone was detected only a few times. The CDR3: CASSEAQGFRTF. Written as DNA, the CDR3 is TGTGCCAGCAGTGAAGCCCAGGGATTTAGGACCTTC. J is TRBJ1-2 and V is TRBV2; TRBD1 is a possible D gene (5 bases). The CDR3 extends over 12 amino acids. Germline values: CDR1 SNHLY, CDR2 FYNNEI. The ends were cut back, 0 bases at V and 14 bases at J, with 13 bases in the middle.

The chain recombines TRBV11-2 with TRBJ2-2; possible D gene TRBD1, 6 bases. The CDR3 consists of 13 residues. In germline, CDR1 is SGHAT, CDR2 FQNNGV. With 4 bases removed from V and 5 bases from J, the gap between germline ends came to 8 bases. CDR3 DNA: TGTGCCAGCAGCTCACAGGGAACCGGGGAGCTGTTTTTT. This codes for CASSSQGTGELFF. Filled out from reference TRBV11-2 and TRBJ2-2, the complete variable domain reads EAGVAQSPRYKIIEKRQSVAFWCNPISGHATLYWYQQILGQGPKLLIQFQNNGVVDDSQLPKDRFSAERLKGVDSTLKIQPAKLEDSAVYLCASSSQGTGELFFGEGSRLTVL.

This clone was observed a handful of times. The chain combines TRBV4-3 with TRBJ1-4, with D unresolved. The CDR3 spans 15 residues. The V gene lost 1 base and the J gene lost 2 bases, with 8 bases spanning the gap. Looked up from germline, CDR1 is LGHNA and CDR2 is YSLEER. This CDR3 is CASSQGADTNEKLFF. CDR3 coding DNA: TGCGCCAGCAGCCAAGGCGCGGATACTAATGAAAAACTGTTTTTT.

The gene calls are TRBV27 and TRBJ2-7; 9 positions agree with TRBD2. From germline, CDR1 is MNHEY and CDR2 SMNVEV (reference sequence). The CDR3 consists of 14 residues. J gave up 5 bases and V 2 bases, and 4 bases lay outside the gene matches. CDR3 in amino acids: CASSLGGRGNEQYF. CDR3 nucleotides: TGTGCCAGCAGTTTAGGCGGGAGGGGGAACGAGCAGTACTTC.

This sequence joins TRBV28 and TRBJ2-2, with D uncertain. The V gene's germline CDR1 is MDHEN and CDR2 SYDVKM. With 4 bases removed from V and 3 bases from J, the gap between germline ends came to 9 bases. This CDR3 has 14 amino acids. CDR3 in amino acids: CASSSPTYTGELFF. The CDR3 nucleotides are TGTGCCAGCAGTTCCCCGACATACACCGGGGAGCTGTTTTTT.

V usage is TRBV4-2 and J usage is TRBJ1-1; 7 nucleotides line up with TRBD1. Germline V gives CDR1 LGHNA, CDR2 YNFKEQ. The CDR3 is made up of 14 amino acids. Germline trimming cut 4 bases from V and 0 bases from J; bases unmatched to any gene: 2. The CDR3 reads CASSRDRVNTEAFF. For the CDR3, the DNA is TGTGCCAGCAGCCGAGACAGGGTGAACACTGAAGCTTTCTTT.

This clone appeared many times. The genes are TRBV9 and TRBJ2-6, with no clear D. Germline V gene data show CDR1 as SGDLS and CDR2 as YYNGEE. The CDR3 totals 14 residues. V was pared by 0 bases and J by 3 bases, with 4 bases between. The CDR3: CASSVDYGANVLTF. For the CDR3, the DNA is TGTGCCAGCAGCGTAGACTATGGGGCCAACGTCCTGACTTTC.

This clone was recorded a few times. The V call is TRBV5-1, the J call TRBJ2-7; perhaps TRBD2 as D (6 bases). The CDR3 is 14 amino acids. CDR1 is SGHRS and CDR2 is YFSETQ in the germline V gene. Trimming removed 1 base from V and 5 bases from J, with 13 bases in between. CDR3 bases: TGCGCCAGCAGCTTGCCCCGGAGGAGGGACGAGCAGTACTTC. Translation: CASSLPRRRDEQYF.

This clone was seen more than once but under ten times. The CDR3 region is CASSLARRSDTQYF. The CDR3 DNA follows: TGTGCCAGCAGTCTAGCGAGGCGGTCAGATACGCAGTATTTT. The chain uses TRBV27 and TRBJ2-3, with D possibly TRBD2 on 6 matching bases. This CDR3 has 14 amino acids. Looked up from germline, CDR1 is MNHEY and CDR2 is SMNVEV (reference sequence). V lost 5 bases and J lost 4, with 13 bases in between.

The V and J genes are TRBV27 and TRBJ1-1; D gene unclear. The V end was cut by 10 bases, the J end by 1 base, with 16 bases between. The CDR3 consists of 14 residues. Germline CDR1 is MNHEY and CDR2 is SMNVEV (reference sequence). For the CDR3, the DNA is TGTGCCACGATGGAGTCCGTACGGAACACTGAAGCTTTCTTT. Translating it yields CATMESVRNTEAFF.

The rearrangement uses TRBV27 and TRBJ2-5, with 15 bases identical to TRBD2. CDR1 MNHEY and CDR2 SMNVEV come from the germline V gene (reference sequence). This CDR3 spans 15 amino acids. Trimming removed 6 bases from V and 2 bases from J; junction bases left unmatched: 1. The CDR3 region is CASSGLAGGQETQYF. CDR3 sequence (DNA): TGTGCCAGCAGCGGACTAGCGGGAGGGCAAGAGACCCAGTACTTC.

A word on this clone: Possible read error: a much larger clone is one base away. V is TRBV28 and J is TRBJ1-2; TRBD1 is a possible D gene (6 bases). The germline V and J ends were trimmed by 5 bases and 4 bases, with 8 bases remaining between them. Germline lookup yields CDR1 MDHEN and CDR2 SYDVKM. The CDR3 runs to 12 residues. The CDR3 spells CASSGQTYGYTF. In DNA, the CDR3 is TGTGCCAGCAGTGGACAGACCTATGGCTACACCTTC.

The chain employs TRBV6-1 and TRBJ2-7; 16 bases are shared with TRBD2. The trim removed 4 bases at V and 1 base at J, leaving 4 bases unmatched. This CDR3 comprises 17 residues. CDR1 and CDR2 (germline): MNHNS, SASEGT. The CDR3 DNA sequence: TGTGCCAGCAGTGCGGGACTAGCGGGAGGGGCGTCCTACGAGCAGTACTTC. It is translated as CASSAGLAGGASYEQYF.